This entry lists 24 T cell receptor beta chains sequenced from one sample in a study of T cells in localized non-small cell lung cancer. The protocol was immunoSEQ multiplex PCR, while the TCRdb copy is restricted to in-frame clones and leaves out a portion. The profile covers 100,000 to 150,000 clones, with more than 80% appearing a single time and 1.7% taken by the ten largest. This specimen was peripheral blood, taken before any cancer treatment. These receptors came from a female donor older than 55 with stage I lung adenocarcinoma.

This chain links TRBV7-3 with TRBJ2-2; 7 nucleotides agree with TRBD1. V lost 5 bases to trimming and J lost 6 bases; unmatched junction nucleotides: 6. The CDR3 covers 14 residues. Germline lookup yields CDR1 SGHTA and CDR2 FQGTGA. As DNA, the CDR3 is TGTGCCAGCAGCCCACAGGGGAGCCCCGGGGAGCTGTTTTTT. This sequence encodes CASSPQGSPGELFF.

This chain links TRBV5-8 with TRBJ1-2; 8 bases are shared with TRBD1. J lost 4 bases, V lost 0 bases, and 5 bases had no gene match. CDR1 SGHTS and CDR2 YDEGEE come from the germline V gene. The CDR3 is made up of 15 amino acids. The CDR3 nucleotides read TGTGCCAGCAGCTTGGGGACAGGGAGTTTCTATGGCTACACCTTC. Translating it yields CASSLGTGSFYGYTF.

V gene TRBV9 combines with J gene TRBJ2-5; 9 bases fit TRBD1. With 4 bases clipped from V and 4 bases from J, the junction kept 8 bases outside the gene matches. Germline CDR1 and CDR2: SGDLS and YYNGEE. CDR3 size: 15 residues. This CDR3 reads CASSFTGGGRETQYF. For the CDR3, the DNA is TGTGCCAGCAGCTTTACAGGGGGCGGGAGAGAGACCCAGTACTTC.

The chain employs TRBV29-1 and TRBJ2-7; D possibly matches TRBD1 or TRBD2 (5 bases each). CDR3 length: 18 residues. The germline gives CDR1 SQVTM, CDR2 ANQGSEA. Trimming removed 4 bases from V and 0 bases from J, with 25 bases in between. CDR3 coding DNA: TGCAGCGTTGTGGCACTAGGTTCCGTACAGGCCGCCTCCTACGAGCAGTACTTC. Protein sequence: CSVVALGSVQAASYEQYF.

The chain uses TRBV2 and TRBJ2-2; no firm D call. V was shortened by 6 bases and J by 0 bases, with 8 bases between the two germline ends. This CDR3 contains 14 residues. Germline assignment: CDR1 SNHLY and CDR2 FYNNEI. CDR3 in amino acids: CASSPDANTGELFF. The CDR3 DNA is TGTGCCAGCAGCCCGGATGCGAACACCGGGGAGCTGTTTTTT. Drawing the rest from reference TRBV2 and TRBJ2-2, the complete variable domain is EPEVTQTPSHQVTQMGQEVILRCVPISNHLYFYWYRQILGQKVEFLVSFYNNEISEKSEIFDDQFSVERPDGSNFTLKIRSTKLEDSAMYFCASSPDANTGELFFGEGSRLTVL.

The chain links TRBV5-4 to TRBJ1-1; D is unclear. This CDR3 spans 14 amino acids. Trimming took off 0 bases at V and 1 base at J, with 7 bases between the two ends. The germline gives CDR1 SGHNT, CDR2 YYREEE (reference sequence). The CDR3 DNA is TGTGCCAGCAGCTTGGCTGCAGGGAACACTGAAGCTTTCTTT. It is translated as CASSLAAGNTEAFF.

The chain is built from TRBV5-4 and TRBJ2-1, with D maybe TRBD2 (6 bases). Germline loops: CDR1 SGHNT, CDR2 YYREEE (reference sequence). The CDR3 totals 16 residues. Trimming shortened V by 4 bases and J by 8 bases, and 22 bases separated the two germline ends. CDR3 DNA: TGTGCCAGCAGCCCGGGAACGTTTTCGGGAGTCGATGAGCAGTTCTTC. Protein: CASSPGTFSGVDEQFF.

The gene calls are TRBV10-2 and TRBJ2-7; no clear D. Germline values: CDR1 WSHSY, CDR2 SAAADI. This CDR3 is 14 amino acids long. V was clipped by 3 bases and J by 6 bases, with 15 bases between them. CDR3 bases: TGCGCCAGCAGTGACCCCTCGTTGTCTACCGAGCAGTACTTC. Translation: CASSDPSLSTEQYF.

This clone was detected only once. This rearrangement joins TRBV5-1 to TRBJ2-1, with 7 bases aligning to TRBD1. With V trimmed by 0 bases and J by 5 bases, 5 bases remained unmatched. The CDR3 totals 15 residues. Germline assignment: CDR1 SGHRS and CDR2 YFSETQ. CDR3 protein: CASSLGQGIDNEQFF. The DNA for the CDR3 is TGCGCCAGCAGCTTGGGACAGGGTATCGACAATGAGCAGTTCTTC.

The J gene is TRBJ2-2, the V gene TRBV6-1, with 10 bases that match TRBD2. This CDR3 contains 14 residues. Trimming took 11 bases from V and 7 from J; bases not matched to a gene: 10. Per the germline V gene, CDR1 is MNHNS and CDR2 is SASEGT. In DNA form, the CDR3 reads TGTGCCGGGAGGCTAGCGGGAGTTGGCGGGGAGCTGTTTTTT. Protein sequence: CAGRLAGVGGELFF.

This rearrangement joins TRBV7-8 to TRBJ2-1; D may match TRBD1 or TRBD2 (6 bases each). The germline V gene has CDR1 SGHVS and CDR2 FQNEAQ. V shed 5 bases and J shed 6 bases, with 14 bases lying between them. The CDR3 is 14 residues long. The CDR3 here is CASSLIRGGNEQFF. The CDR3 region has the DNA TGTGCCAGCAGCCTTATCAGGGGAGGCAATGAGCAGTTCTTC.

The V call is TRBV11-2, the J call TRBJ2-5; TRBD2 agrees at 7 bases. V lost 1 base, J lost 2 bases, and 4 bases stayed unmatched. CDR3 length equals 15 residues. Looked up from germline, CDR1 is SGHAT and CDR2 is FQNNGV. Here the CDR3 reads CASSLVFGGQETQYF. CDR3 sequence (DNA): TGTGCCAGCAGCTTAGTTTTCGGGGGGCAAGAGACCCAGTACTTC.

The chain has TRBV4-1 and TRBJ2-5; unclear D gene. V gave up 1 base and J gave up 2 bases, with 8 bases separating them. Germline V lookup: CDR1 MGHRA, CDR2 YSYEKL. The CDR3 is 14 residues long. DNA of the CDR3: TGCGCCAGCAGCCAAGTATCGATACAAGAGACCCAGTACTTC. It translates to CASSQVSIQETQYF.

J is TRBJ2-7 and V is TRBV5-1; D is perhaps TRBD2 (6 bases). V lost 9 bases to trimming and J lost 6 bases, with 19 bases between them. CDR1 is SGHRS and CDR2 is YFSETQ in the germline V gene. The CDR3 sequence is 13 residues long. The CDR3: CATSFGGFTEQYF. The CDR3 DNA is TGCGCCACCTCCTTTGGGGGGTTTACCGAGCAGTACTTC.

The V and J genes are TRBV7-6 and TRBJ2-3; 9 nucleotides agree with TRBD2. The V and J ends lost 5 bases and 6 bases, in that order; junction bases with no gene match: 15. Germline CDR1 is SGHVS and CDR2 is FNYEAQ. The length of the CDR3 is 17 residues. The CDR3 nucleotides are TGTGCCAGCAGCCCACCTGGCGGCGGGAGGGCCAAGGATACGCAGTATTTT. Its translation is CASSPPGGGRAKDTQYF.

The chain couples TRBV14 to TRBJ2-3, with a tentative D call TRBD2 (7 bases). The germline V gene has CDR1 SGHDN and CDR2 FVKESK. The CDR3 is made up of 12 amino acids. The germline V and J ends were trimmed by 5 bases and 10 bases, with 13 bases remaining between them. The chain's CDR3 is CASSGGGGAQYF. DNA of the CDR3: TGTGCCAGCAGCGGAGGGGGAGGGGCGCAGTATTTT. Drawing the rest from reference TRBV14 and TRBJ2-3, the complete variable domain is EAGVTQFPSHSVIEKGQTVTLRCDPISGHDNLYWYRRVMGKEIKFLLHFVKESKQDESGMPNNRFLAERTGGTYSTLKVQPAELEDSGVYFCASSGGGGAQYFGPGTRLTVL.

The chain carries TRBV7-9 and TRBJ1-4; the D gene is possibly TRBD1 (5 bases). V dropped 5 bases and J dropped 13 bases, with 20 bases sitting between them. The CDR3 sequence is 14 residues long. The germline V gene encodes CDR1 SEHNR and CDR2 FQNEAQ (reference sequence). CDR3 in amino acids: CASSLRAGDGRLFF. The CDR3 DNA reads as TGTGCCAGCAGCCTAAGAGCCGGGGACGGAAGACTGTTTTTT.

The chain joins TRBV9 to TRBJ2-3; 13 bases agree with TRBD2. The V gene's germline CDR1 is SGDLS and CDR2 YYNGEE. V trimming: 0 bases; J trimming: 6 bases; junction bases outside the gene matches: 4. There are 16 residues in the CDR3. This CDR3 is CASSVGWTSGSDTQYF. CDR3 sequence (DNA): TGTGCCAGCAGCGTAGGTTGGACTAGCGGGAGTGATACGCAGTATTTT.

The V call is TRBV7-6, the J call TRBJ1-4; D is unresolved. Per the germline V gene, CDR1 is SGHVS and CDR2 is FNYEAQ. The germline V and J ends were trimmed by 2 bases and 7 bases, with 14 bases remaining between them. The CDR3 is 15 amino acids. CDR3 in amino acids: CASSLSAGWGEKLFF. The CDR3 region has the DNA TGTGCCAGCAGCTTATCCGCCGGGTGGGGTGAAAAACTGTTTTTT.

This clone appeared once. V and J are TRBV5-1 and TRBJ2-3; possible D gene TRBD2, 6 bases. The CDR3 runs to 14 residues. V dropped 4 bases and J dropped 2 bases, with 11 bases sitting between them. Looked up from germline, CDR1 is SGHRS and CDR2 is YFSETQ. Written as DNA, the CDR3 is TGCGCCAGCAGCCTGACTAGTCCCACAGATACGCAGTATTTT. This codes for CASSLTSPTDTQYF.

V usage is TRBV27 and J usage is TRBJ1-5, with D possibly being TRBD1 (5 bases). The V gene lost 3 bases and the J gene lost 0 bases, with 9 bases spanning the gap. Per germline, CDR1 MNHEY and CDR2 SMNVEV (reference sequence). This CDR3 spans 15 amino acids. The CDR3 sequence is CASSFSGTSNQPQHF. The DNA for the CDR3 is TGTGCCAGCAGTTTTTCAGGGACTAGCAATCAGCCCCAGCATTTT.

The chain carries TRBV14 and TRBJ2-2; D unresolved. Germline V gene sequence: CDR1 SGHDN, CDR2 FVKESK. The V end was cut by 0 bases, the J end by 6 bases, with 2 bases between. The CDR3 is made up of 12 amino acids. The CDR3 DNA is TGTGCCAGCAGCCAAGACGCCGGGGAGCTGTTTTTT. Its protein product is CASSQDAGELFF. Full variable domain (rest looked up from reference TRBV14 and TRBJ2-2): EAGVTQFPSHSVIEKGQTVTLRCDPISGHDNLYWYRRVMGKEIKFLLHFVKESKQDESGMPNNRFLAERTGGTYSTLKVQPAELEDSGVYFCASSQDAGELFFGEGSRLTVL.

A few counts support this clone. The chain has TRBV12-5 and TRBJ2-1, with 9 positions matching TRBD2. The V segment lost 5 bases and the J segment 8 bases; nucleotides outside the gene matches: 13. The CDR3 has 16 amino acids. CDR1 and CDR2 (germline): LGHNT, FRNRAP. Here the CDR3 DNA reads TGTGCTAGTGGTCCAGAGGGTAGCGGGAGAGGGGATGAGCAGTTCTTC. Amino acid sequence: CASGPEGSGRGDEQFF. Complete variable domain (other parts from reference TRBV12-5 and TRBJ2-1): DARVTQTPRHKVTEMGQEVTMRCQPILGHNTVFWYRQTMMQGLELLAYFRNRAPLDDSGMPKDRFSAEMPDATLATLKIQPSEPRDSAVYFCASGPEGSGRGDEQFFGPGTRLTVL.

The rearrangement uses TRBV4-2 and TRBJ2-2, with D possibly TRBD1 on 6 matching bases. Germline loops: CDR1 LGHNA, CDR2 YNFKEQ. V gave up 4 bases and J gave up 0 bases, with 15 bases separating them. The CDR3 contains 17 residues. In DNA form, the CDR3 reads TGTGCCAGCAGCCTGGGTGGGGGCGCGGCGAACACCGGGGAGCTGTTTTTT. Translated: CASSLGGGAANTGELFF.